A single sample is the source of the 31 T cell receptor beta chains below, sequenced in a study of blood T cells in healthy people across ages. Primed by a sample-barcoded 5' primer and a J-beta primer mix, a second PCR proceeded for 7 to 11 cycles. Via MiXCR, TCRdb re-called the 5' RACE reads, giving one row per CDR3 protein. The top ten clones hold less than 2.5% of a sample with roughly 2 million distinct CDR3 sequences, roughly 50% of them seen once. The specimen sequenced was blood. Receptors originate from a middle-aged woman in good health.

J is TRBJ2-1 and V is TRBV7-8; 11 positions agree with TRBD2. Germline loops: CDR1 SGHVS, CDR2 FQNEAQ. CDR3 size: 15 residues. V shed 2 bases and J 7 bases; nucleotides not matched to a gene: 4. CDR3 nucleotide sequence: TGTGCCAGCAGCTTAAGACTAGCGGGAAGAAATGAGCAGTTCTTC. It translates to CASSLRLAGRNEQFF.

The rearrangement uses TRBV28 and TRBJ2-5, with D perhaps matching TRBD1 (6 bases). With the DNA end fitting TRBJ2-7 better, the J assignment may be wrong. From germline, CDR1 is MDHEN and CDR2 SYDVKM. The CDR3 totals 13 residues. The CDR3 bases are TGTGCCAGCACTACGAACAGGGCTCGCGAGCAGTACTTC. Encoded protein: CASTTNRAREQYF.

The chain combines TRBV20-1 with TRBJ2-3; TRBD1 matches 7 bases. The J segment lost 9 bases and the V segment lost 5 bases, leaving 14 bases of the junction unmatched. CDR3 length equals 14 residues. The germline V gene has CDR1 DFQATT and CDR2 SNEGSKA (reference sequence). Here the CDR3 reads CSALDIGQELTQYF. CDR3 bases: TGCAGTGCTTTAGATATTGGACAGGAGCTAACGCAGTATTTT.

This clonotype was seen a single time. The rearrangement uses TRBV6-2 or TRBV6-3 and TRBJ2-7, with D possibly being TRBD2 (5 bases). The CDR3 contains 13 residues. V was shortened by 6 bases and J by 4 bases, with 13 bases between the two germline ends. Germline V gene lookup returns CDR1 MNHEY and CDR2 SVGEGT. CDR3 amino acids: CASSRAANYEQYF. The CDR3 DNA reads TGTGCCAGCAGCCGAGCGGCGAATTACGAGCAGTACTTC.

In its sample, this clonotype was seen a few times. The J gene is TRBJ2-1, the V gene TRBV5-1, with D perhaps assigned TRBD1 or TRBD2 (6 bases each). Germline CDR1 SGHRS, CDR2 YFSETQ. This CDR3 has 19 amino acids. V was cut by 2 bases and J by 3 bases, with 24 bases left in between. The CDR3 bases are TGCGCCAGCAGCTTTGGAGGGGATAGATACAGGGCGCACTACAATGAGCAGTTCTTC. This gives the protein CASSFGGDRYRAHYNEQFF.

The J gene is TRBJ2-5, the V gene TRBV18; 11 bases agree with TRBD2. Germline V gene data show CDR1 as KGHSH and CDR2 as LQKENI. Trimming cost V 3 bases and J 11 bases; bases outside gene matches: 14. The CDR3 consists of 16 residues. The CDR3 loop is CASSPSSGGAGNEQYF. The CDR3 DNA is TGTGCCAGCTCACCGAGTAGCGGGGGGGCCGGCAATGAGCAGTACTTC.

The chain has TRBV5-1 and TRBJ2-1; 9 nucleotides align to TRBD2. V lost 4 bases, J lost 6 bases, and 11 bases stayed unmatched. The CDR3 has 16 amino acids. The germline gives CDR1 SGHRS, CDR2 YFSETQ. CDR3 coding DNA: TGCGCCAGCAGCGCTATCCAAGCGGGGGGCCCCAATGAGCAGTTCTTC. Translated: CASSAIQAGGPNEQFF.

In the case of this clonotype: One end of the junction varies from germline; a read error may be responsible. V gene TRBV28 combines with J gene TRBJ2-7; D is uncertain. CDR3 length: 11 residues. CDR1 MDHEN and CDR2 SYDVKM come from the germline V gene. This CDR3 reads CSSSLLYEQYF. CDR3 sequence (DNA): TGTTCCAGCAGTTTACTCTACGAGCAGTACTTC.

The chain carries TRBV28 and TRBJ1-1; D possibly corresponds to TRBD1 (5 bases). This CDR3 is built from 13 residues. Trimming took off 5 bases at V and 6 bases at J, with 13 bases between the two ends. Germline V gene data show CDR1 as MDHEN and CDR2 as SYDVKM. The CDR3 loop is CASSKGRVPEAFF. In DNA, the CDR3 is TGTGCCAGCAGTAAGGGGAGGGTCCCTGAAGCTTTCTTT.

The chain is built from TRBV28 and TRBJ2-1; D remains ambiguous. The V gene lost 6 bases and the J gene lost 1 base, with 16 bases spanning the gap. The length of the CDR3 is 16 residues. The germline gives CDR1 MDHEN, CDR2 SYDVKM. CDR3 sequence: CASSLSLPTSYNEQFF. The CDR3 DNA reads TGTGCCAGCAGCCTATCACTTCCTACATCCTACAATGAGCAGTTCTTC.

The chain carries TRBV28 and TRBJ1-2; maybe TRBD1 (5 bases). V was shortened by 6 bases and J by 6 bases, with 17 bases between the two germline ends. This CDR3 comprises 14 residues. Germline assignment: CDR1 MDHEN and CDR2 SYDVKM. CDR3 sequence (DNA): TGTGCCAGCAGACGGGGGGGAATCGGGAATGGCTACACCTTC. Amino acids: CASRRGGIGNGYTF.

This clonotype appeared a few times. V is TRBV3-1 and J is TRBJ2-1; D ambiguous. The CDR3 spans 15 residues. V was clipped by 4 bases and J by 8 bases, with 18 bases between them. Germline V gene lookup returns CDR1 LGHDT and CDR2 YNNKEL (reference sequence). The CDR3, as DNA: TGTGCCAGCAGCCCACGATCCCTATTAGTCGATGAGCAGTTCTTC. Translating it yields CASSPRSLLVDEQFF.

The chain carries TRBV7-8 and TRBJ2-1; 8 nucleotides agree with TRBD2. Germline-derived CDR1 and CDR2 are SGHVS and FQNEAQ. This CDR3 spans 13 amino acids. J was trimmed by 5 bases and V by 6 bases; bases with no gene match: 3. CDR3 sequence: CASRPGGDNEQFF. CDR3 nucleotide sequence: TGTGCCAGCAGACCGGGGGGGGACAATGAGCAGTTCTTC.

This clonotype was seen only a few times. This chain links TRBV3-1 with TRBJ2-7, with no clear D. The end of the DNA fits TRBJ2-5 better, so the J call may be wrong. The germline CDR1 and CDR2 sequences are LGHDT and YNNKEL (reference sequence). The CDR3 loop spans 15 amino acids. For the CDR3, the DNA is TGTGCCAGCAGCCAAGATCATTTTCAACGGGAGACCCAGTACTTC. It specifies CASSQDHFQRETQYF.

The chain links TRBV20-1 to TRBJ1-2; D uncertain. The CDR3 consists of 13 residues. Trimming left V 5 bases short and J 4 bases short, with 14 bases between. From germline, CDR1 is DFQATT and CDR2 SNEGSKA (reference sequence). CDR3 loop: CSAVLGGFYGYTF. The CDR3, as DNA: TGCAGTGCTGTCTTGGGTGGATTCTATGGCTACACCTTC.

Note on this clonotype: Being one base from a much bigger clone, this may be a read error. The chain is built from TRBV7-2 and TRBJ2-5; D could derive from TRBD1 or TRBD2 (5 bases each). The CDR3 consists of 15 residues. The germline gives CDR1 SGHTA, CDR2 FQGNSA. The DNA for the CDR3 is TGTGCCAGTTTACGCGACTTCGGGGCCCAAGAGGCCCAGTACTTC. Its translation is CASLRDFGAQEAQYF. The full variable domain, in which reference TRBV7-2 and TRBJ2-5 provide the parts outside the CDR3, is GAGVSQSPSNKVTEKGKDVELRCDPISGHTALYWYRQSLGQGLEFLIYFQGNSAPDKSGLPSDRFSAERTGGSVSTLTIQRTQQEDSAVYLCASLRDFGAQEAQYFGPGTRLLVL.

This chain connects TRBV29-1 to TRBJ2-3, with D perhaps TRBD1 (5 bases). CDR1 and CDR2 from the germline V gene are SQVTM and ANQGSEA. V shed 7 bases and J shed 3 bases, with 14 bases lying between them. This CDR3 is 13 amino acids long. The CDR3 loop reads CSANGARTDTQYF. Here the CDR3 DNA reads TGCAGCGCTAATGGGGCTCGGACAGATACGCAGTATTTT.

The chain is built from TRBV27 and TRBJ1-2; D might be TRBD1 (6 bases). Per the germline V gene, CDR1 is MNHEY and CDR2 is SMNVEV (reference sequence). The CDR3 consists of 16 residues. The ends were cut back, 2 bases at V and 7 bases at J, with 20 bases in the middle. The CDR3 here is CASSLDRPISLSGYTF. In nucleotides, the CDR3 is TGTGCCAGCAGTTTAGACAGGCCTATCTCCCTTAGTGGCTACACCTTC.

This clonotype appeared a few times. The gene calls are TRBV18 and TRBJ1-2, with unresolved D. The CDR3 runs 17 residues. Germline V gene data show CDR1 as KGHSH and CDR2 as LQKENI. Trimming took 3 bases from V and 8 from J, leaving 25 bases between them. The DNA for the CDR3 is TGTGCCAGCTCACCGATGTTCCGGACCCTAGAGGGCTACGGCTACACCTTC. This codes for CASSPMFRTLEGYGYTF.

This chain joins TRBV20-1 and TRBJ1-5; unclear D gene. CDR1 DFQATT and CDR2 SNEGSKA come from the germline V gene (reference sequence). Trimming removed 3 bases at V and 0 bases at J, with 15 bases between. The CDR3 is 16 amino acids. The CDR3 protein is CSASLSIRGSNQPQHF. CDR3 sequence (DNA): TGCAGTGCTAGTCTATCCATTCGGGGTAGCAATCAGCCCCAGCATTTT.

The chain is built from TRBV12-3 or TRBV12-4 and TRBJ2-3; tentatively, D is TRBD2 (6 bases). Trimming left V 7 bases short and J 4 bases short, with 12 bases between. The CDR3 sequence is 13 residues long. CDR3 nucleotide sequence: TGTGCCAGCATGGGTCGGGGGTCAGATACGCAGTATTTT. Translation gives CASMGRGSDTQYF.

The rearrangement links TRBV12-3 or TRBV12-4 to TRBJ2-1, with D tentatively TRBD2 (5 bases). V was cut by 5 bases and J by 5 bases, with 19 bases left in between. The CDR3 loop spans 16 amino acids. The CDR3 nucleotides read TGTGCCAGCAGTCCCCCGAGGGAATGGGGAAACAATGAGCAGTTCTTC. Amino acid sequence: CASSPPREWGNNEQFF.

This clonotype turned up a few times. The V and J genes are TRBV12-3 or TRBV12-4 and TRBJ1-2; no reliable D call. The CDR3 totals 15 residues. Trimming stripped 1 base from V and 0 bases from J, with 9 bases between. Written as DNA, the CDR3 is TGTGCCAGCAGTTTAGGGAGGGTCCCTAACTATGGCTACACCTTC. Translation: CASSLGRVPNYGYTF.

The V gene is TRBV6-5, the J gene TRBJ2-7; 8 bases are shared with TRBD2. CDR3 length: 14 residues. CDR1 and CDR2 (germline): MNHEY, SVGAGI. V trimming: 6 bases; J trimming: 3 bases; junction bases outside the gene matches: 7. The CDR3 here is CASRSSGGRYEQYF. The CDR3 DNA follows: TGTGCCAGCAGATCTTCGGGGGGGCGCTACGAGCAGTACTTC.

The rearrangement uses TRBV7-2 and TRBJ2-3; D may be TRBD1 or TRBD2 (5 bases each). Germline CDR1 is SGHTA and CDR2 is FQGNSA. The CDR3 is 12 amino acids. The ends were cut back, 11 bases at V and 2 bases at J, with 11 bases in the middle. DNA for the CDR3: TGTGCCGGCCAGGGAGTCACAGATACGCAGTATTTT. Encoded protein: CAGQGVTDTQYF.

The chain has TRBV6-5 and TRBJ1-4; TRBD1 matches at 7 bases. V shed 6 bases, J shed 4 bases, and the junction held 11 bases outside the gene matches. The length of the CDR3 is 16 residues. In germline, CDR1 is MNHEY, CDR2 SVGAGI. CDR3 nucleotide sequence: TGTGCCAGCAGCTACCGGACAGGCGATAGTAATGAAAAACTGTTTTTT. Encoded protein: CASSYRTGDSNEKLFF.

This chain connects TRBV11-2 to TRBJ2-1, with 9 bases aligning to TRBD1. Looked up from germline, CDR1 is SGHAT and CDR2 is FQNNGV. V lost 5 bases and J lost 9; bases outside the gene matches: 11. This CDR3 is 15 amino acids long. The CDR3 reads CASSRSPTGGSEQFF. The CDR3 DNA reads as TGTGCCAGCAGCCGTAGTCCTACAGGGGGCTCTGAGCAGTTCTTC. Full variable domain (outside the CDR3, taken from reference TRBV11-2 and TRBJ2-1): EAGVAQSPRYKIIEKRQSVAFWCNPISGHATLYWYQQILGQGPKLLIQFQNNGVVDDSQLPKDRFSAERLKGVDSTLKIQPAKLEDSAVYLCASSRSPTGGSEQFFGPGTRLTVL.

CDR3 region: CSARYQQETQYF. CDR3 DNA: TGCAGTGCTAGATATCAGCAAGAGACCCAGTACTTC. The chain uses TRBV20-1 and TRBJ2-5, with D uncertain. CDR3 length: 12 residues. Per the germline V gene, CDR1 is DFQATT and CDR2 is SNEGSKA (reference sequence). V lost 2 bases and J lost 2, with 6 bases in between.

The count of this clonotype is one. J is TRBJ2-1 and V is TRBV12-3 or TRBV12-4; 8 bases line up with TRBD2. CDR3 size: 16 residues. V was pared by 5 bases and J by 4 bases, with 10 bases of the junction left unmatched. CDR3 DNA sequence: TGTGCCAGCAGTCCCTCAGCGGGGGCGGATTACAATGAGCAGTTCTTC. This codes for CASSPSAGADYNEQFF.

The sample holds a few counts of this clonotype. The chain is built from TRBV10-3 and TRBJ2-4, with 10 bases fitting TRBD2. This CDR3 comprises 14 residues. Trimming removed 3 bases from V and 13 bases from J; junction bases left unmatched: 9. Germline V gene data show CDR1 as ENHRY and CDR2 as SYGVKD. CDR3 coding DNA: TGTGCCATCAGTGAAGGAGCGGGGGGGTCGCAGCAGTACTTC. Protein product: CAISEGAGGSQQYF.

DNA for the CDR3: TGTGCCAGCAGTTTATGGACGGCACTTAGCACAGATACGCAGTATTTT. It is translated as CASSLWTALSTDTQYF. The chain joins TRBV28 to TRBJ2-3; D gene unclear. There are 16 residues in the CDR3. Germline V gene lookup returns CDR1 MDHEN and CDR2 SYDVKM. With 0 bases removed from V and 0 bases from J, the gap between germline ends came to 10 bases. Complete variable domain (other parts from reference TRBV28 and TRBJ2-3): DVKVTQSSRYLVKRTGEKVFLECVQDMDHENMFWYRQDPGLGLRLIYFSYDVKMKEKGDIPEGYSVSREKKERFSLILESASTNQTSMYLCASSLWTALSTDTQYFGPGTRLTVL.